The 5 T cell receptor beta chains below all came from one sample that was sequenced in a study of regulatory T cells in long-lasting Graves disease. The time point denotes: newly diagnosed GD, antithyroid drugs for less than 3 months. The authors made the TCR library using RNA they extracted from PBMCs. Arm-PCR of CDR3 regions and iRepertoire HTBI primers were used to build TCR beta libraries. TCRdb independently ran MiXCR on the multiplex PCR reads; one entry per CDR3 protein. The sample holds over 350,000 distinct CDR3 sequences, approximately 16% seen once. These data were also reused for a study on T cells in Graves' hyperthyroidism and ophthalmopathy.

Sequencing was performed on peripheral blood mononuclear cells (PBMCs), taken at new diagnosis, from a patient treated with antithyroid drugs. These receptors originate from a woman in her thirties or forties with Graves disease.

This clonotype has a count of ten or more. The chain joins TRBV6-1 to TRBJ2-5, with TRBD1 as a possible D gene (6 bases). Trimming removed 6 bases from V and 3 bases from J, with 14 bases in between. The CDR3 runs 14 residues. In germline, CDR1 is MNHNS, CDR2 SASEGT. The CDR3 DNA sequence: TGTGCCAGCAGAATAACCCGGACAGAAGAGACCCAGTACTTC. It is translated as CASRITRTEETQYF.

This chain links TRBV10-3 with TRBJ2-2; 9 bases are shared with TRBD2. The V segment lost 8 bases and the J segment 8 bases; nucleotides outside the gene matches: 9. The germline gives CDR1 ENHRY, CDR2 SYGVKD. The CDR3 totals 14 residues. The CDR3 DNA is TGTGCCATCGCGGGACTAGCCTATGGGGGGGAGCTGTTTTTT. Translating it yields CAIAGLAYGGELFF.

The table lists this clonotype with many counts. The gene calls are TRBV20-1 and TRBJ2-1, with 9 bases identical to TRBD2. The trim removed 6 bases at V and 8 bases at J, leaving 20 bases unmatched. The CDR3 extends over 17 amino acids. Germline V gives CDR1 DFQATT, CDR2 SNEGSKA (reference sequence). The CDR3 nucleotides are TGCAGTGCCTGCCCCCCCTGGGTAGCGGGAGATGTTGATGAGCAGTTCTTC. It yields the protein CSACPPWVAGDVDEQFF.

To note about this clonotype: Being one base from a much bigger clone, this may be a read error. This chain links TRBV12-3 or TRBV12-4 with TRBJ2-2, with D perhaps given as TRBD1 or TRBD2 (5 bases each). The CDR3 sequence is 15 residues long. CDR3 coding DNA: TGTGCCAGCAGTTTTCCGGGACGGGGCACCGGGGAGCTGTCTTTT. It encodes CASSFPGRGTGELSF.

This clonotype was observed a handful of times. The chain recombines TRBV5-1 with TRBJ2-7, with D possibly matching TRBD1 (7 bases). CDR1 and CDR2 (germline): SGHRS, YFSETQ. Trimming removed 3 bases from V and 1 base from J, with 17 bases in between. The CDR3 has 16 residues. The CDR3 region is CASSYGSTGRSYEQYF. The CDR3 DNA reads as TGCGCCAGCAGCTATGGTTCGACAGGGAGGTCCTACGAGCAGTACTTC.